This entry describes one T cell receptor beta chain. No antigen is known for it. No quality values exist for individual bases; no much larger clone is one base distant. The record originates from a study of blood T cell repertoires in COVID-19 (dated by TCRdb to about 2020). Concerning the study at large: Samples from collaborators originated in the United States, Italy and Spain and spanned both the acute and convalescent phases of COVID-19. The material from the prospective study consisted of cDNA or gDNA derived from T cells, B-cell-depleted T cells, or PBMCs. Deeply sampled blood TCRbeta repertoires from subjects exposed to, actively infected with, or recovered from COVID-19 were included in the dataset. A freely available public database, intended as a resource for researchers studying the immune response to SARS-CoV-2, is where the repertoires were released. The samples were drawn from the first 160 participants of the ongoing ImmuneRACE study and from 950 to 1,500 subjects provided by 6 global collaborators. Nearly every sample came with metadata listing a de-identified subject ID, COVID-19 status, age in years and sex. Where HLA class I and class II types were available, the types were taken from metadata supplied by the sample provider, not from assay-based typing. Results the study describes overall, beyond this receptor: Clinical and demographic metadata were provided uncurated, with the amount varying by source and participant.

The immunoSEQ Assay, a bias-controlled multiplex PCR, was used to amplify TCRbeta CDR3 regions from genomic DNA. Turning to the authors' computational methods: Within the assay, amplification of reference gene primers was used to estimate how many nucleated cells each sample contained. To quantify the absolute abundance of each unique TCRbeta CDR3 rearrangement, sequence reads were collapsed and filtered. For each sample, productive Simpson clonality was calculated as the square root of Simpson's diversity index over productive rearrangements. Sourced from immuneACCESS, this table was stored by TCRdb with only in-frame sequences that have V and J called. A share of the clones is absent; for the studies checked, an unresolved V gene accounts for under half, and the remainder has no known explanation. That table furnishes V, J and clone size, whereas the DNA furnished D and trimming. This sample lists roughly 250,000 clones; approximately 84% were detected once. The ten largest clones capture over 1.5% of the sample.

The collaborating institutions used their own protocols to collect whole blood in K2EDTA tubes. For TCRbeta analysis, collaborator samples were shipped as frozen whole blood, as isolated PBMCs, or as DNA extracted from either sample type. This TCR was recovered from a woman older than 75 with acute or convalescent COVID-19. Sequenced material: peripheral blood.

The CDR3 region has the sequence CAWSAGQRNTEAFF. The sequenced DNA: TGTGCCTGGAGTGCGGGACAGCGTAACACTGAAGCTTTCTTT. In this chain, TRBV30 is recombined with TRBJ1-1; 7 junctional bases match TRBD1. Measured from the cysteine to the phenylalanine, the CDR3 is 14 residues long. The kept DNA is CDR3 alone, 42 bases in frame from the first base. V loses 1 base at its end and J loses 2 bases; junction bases beyond the gene matches: 4. The germline V gene (reference sequence) sets CDR1 to GTSNPN and CDR2 to SVGIG.